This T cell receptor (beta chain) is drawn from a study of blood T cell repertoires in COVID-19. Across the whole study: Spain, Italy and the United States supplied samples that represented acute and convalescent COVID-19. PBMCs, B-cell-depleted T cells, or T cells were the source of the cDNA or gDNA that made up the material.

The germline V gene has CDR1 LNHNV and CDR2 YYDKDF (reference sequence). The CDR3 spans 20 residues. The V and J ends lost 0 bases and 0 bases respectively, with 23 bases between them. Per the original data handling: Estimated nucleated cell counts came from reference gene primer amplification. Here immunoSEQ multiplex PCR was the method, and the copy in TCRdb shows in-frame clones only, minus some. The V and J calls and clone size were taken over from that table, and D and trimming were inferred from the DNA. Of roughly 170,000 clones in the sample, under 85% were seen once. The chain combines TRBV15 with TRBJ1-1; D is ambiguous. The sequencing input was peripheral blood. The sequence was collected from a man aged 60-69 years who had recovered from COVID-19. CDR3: CATSRDGGGQVGRLNTEAFF. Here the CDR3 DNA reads TGTGCCACCAGCAGAGATGGCGGCGGGCAGGTCGGCCGTTTGAACACTGAAGCTTTCTTT.